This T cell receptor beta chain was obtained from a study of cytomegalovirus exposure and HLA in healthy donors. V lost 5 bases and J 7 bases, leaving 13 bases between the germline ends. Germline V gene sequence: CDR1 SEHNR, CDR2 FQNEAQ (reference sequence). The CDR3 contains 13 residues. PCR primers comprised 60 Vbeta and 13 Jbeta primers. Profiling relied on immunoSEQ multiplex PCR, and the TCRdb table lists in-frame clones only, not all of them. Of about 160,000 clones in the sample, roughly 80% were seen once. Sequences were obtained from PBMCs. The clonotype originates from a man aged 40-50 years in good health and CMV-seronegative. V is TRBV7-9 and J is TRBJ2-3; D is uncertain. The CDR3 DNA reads TGTGCCAGCAGCCCCGAAGTGGGCTATACGCAGTATTTT. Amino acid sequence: CASSPEVGYTQYF.